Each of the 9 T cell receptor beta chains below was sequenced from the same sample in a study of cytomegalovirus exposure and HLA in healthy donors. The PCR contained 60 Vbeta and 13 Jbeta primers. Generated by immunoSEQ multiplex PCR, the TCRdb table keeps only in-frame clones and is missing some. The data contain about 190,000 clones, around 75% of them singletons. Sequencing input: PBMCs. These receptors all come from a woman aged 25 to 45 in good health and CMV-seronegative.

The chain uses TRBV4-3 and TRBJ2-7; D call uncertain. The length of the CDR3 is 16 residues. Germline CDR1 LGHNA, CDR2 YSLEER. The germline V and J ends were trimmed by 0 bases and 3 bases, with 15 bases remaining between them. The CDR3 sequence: CASSQDYNSANYEQYF. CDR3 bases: TGCGCCAGCAGCCAAGATTATAACTCCGCGAACTACGAGCAGTACTTC.

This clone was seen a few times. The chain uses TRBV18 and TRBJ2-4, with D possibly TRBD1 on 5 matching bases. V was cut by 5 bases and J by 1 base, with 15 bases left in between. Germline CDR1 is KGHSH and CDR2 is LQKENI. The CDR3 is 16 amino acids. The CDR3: CASSLPRVGAKNIQYF. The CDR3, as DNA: TGTGCCAGCTCATTACCCAGGGTCGGGGCCAAAAACATTCAGTACTTC.

The CDR3 reads CASSVRGQGTFTDTQYF. The CDR3 nucleotides are TGTGCCAGCAGCGTAAGGGGACAGGGAACATTCACAGATACGCAGTATTTT. This chain uses TRBV9 with TRBJ2-3; the match to TRBD1 covers 9 bases. The length of the CDR3 is 17 residues. J was trimmed by 2 bases and V by 1 base; bases with no gene match: 8. Germline V gene lookup returns CDR1 SGDLS and CDR2 YYNGEE.

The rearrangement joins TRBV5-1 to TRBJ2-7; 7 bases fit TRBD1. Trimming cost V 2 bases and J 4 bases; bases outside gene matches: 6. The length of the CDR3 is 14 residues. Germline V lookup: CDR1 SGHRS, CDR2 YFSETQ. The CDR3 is CASSFRDSFYEQYF. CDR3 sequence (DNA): TGCGCCAGCAGCTTCCGGGACAGTTTTTACGAGCAGTACTTC.

This chain's CDR3 is CSATPGVGTGELFF. CDR3 DNA sequence: TGCAGCGCCACCCCAGGGGTCGGCACCGGGGAGCTGTTTTTT. This chain connects TRBV29-1 to TRBJ2-2, with D perhaps TRBD1 (6 bases). CDR1 and CDR2 (germline): SQVTM, ANQGSEA. CDR3 length equals 14 residues. The V and J ends lost 7 bases and 4 bases respectively, with 16 bases between them.

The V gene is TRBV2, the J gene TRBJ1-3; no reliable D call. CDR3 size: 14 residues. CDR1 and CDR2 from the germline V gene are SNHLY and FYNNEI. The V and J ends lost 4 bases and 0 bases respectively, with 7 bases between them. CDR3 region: CASSGVLSGNTIYF. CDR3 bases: TGTGCCAGCAGTGGCGTACTCTCTGGAAACACCATATATTTT.

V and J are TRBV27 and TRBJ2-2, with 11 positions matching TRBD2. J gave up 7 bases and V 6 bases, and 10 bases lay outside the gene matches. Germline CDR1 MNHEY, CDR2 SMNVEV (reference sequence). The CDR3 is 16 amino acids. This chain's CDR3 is CASSLSTSGTGGELFF. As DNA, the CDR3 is TGTGCCAGCAGCCTATCGACTAGCGGGACAGGCGGGGAGCTGTTTTTT.

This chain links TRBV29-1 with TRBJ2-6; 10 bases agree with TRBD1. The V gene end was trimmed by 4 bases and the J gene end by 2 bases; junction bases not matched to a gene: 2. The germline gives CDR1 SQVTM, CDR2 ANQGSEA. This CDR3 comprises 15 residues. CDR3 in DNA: TGCAGCGTTGGTGGGACAGGGGCTGGGGCCAACGTCCTGACTTTC. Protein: CSVGGTGAGANVLTF. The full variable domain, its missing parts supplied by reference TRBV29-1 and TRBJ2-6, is SAVISQKPSRDICQRGTSLTIQCQVDSQVTMMFWYRQQPGQSLTLIATANQGSEATYESGFVIDKFPISRPNLTFSTLTVSNMSPEDSSIYLCSVGGTGAGANVLTFGAGSRLTVL.

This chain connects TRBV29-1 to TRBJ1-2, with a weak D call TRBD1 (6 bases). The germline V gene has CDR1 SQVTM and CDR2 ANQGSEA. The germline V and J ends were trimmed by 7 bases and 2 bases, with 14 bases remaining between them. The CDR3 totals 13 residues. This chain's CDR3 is CSARQETNYGYTF. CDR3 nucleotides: TGCAGCGCTAGACAGGAGACCAACTATGGCTACACCTTC.